This T cell receptor beta chain is from a study of T cell responses to AZD1222 COVID-19 vaccine. The study's findings and limits: CD4 TCRs linked to vaccination spanned spike, dominating at 160-218 and 743-854. The donor cohort was predominantly white British with a female majority, and clonal diversity may have been underestimated.

Germline CDR1 SGHVS, CDR2 FQNEAQ. Between the trimmed V and J ends, which lost 1 base and 6 bases, there was a span of 10 bases. The CDR3 spans 13 residues. Regarding this clone: Its matching antigen is unknown.

Sequencing was performed with immunoSEQ multiplex PCR; in TCRdb, only in-frame clones are kept and a portion is missing. The profile covers about 180,000 clones, with about 90% appearing a single time and 0.45% to 0.55% taken by the ten largest. The sample here was peripheral blood, taken on day 0 of AZD1222 vaccination. The origin of this receptor is an adult in good health. The chain combines TRBV7-8 with TRBJ2-7; D might be TRBD2 (6 bases). The CDR3 bases are TGTGCCAGCAGCTTAGGTGGGGGGATCGAGCAGTACTTC. Protein: CASSLGGGIEQYF.